This T cell receptor (beta chain) stems from a study of identical twins (dated by TCRdb to 2016 to 2017). About the study as a whole: TCR alpha and beta repertoires from monozygotic twins, unrelated adults of various ages and cord blood were deep-sequenced to test whether fetal clonotypes persist. To rule out contamination, the twin experiments were replicated at different times with different library preparation protocols.

What the study reported, not specific to this receptor: In beta out-of-frame sequences, excess twin sharing was weaker, because having fewer shared sequences lowered the signal-to-noise ratio. Compared with coincidental sharing between unrelated individuals, out-of-frame TCR alpha sequences shared between twins showed an excess of sequences with low generation probability. Zero-insertion analyses could be partly confounded by invariant T cells such as MAIT and iNKT, though diverse VJ usage argued against such confounding for most clonotypes. Abundant cord blood beta clonotypes had fewer insertions, young adult naive repertoires showed a similar but weaker trend, and memory repertoires showed no such trend. In monozygotic twins, recombination models systematically underestimated out-of-frame TCR alpha sharing, but the models matched the sharing seen between unrelated individuals. Because the same donors could not be followed over many years, the conclusions depended on cross-sectional statistical analysis.

The library was generated by 5' RACE. Sequencing relied on an Illumina HiSeq 2000. A universal primer binding site was added through template switching, and the final cDNA carried a unique molecular identifier so that TCR cDNA molecules could be counted accurately. Specific primers in the conserved constant-segment region were used to synthesize first-strand cDNA for the TCR alpha and beta chains. To control for contamination, every cDNA library carried two barcodes: a SMART-Mk sample barcode plus Illumina barcodes. TruSeq adapter sequences and Illumina sample barcodes were added in two successive PCR steps. Sequencing of the TCR alpha and beta cDNA libraries was done on the Illumina HiSeq platform using custom primers. The authors' analysis ran thus. Unique molecular identifiers were extracted from raw reads with MiGEC, and CDR3 positions were determined with MiXCR. Recombination models were inferred per individual with the repgenHMM and IGoR tools using an EM algorithm. Shared clonotype analysis was performed with the tcR package in R, normalizing sharing by the product of cloneset sizes. Out-of-frame nonproductive sequences were analyzed to study raw recombination free of thymic and clonal selection effects. Using fastp trimming at Q25 and MiXCR clonotype assembly, TCRdb reanalyzed the public sequencing data and kept in-frame beta chains. Each CDR3 protein gets just one entry, which takes the most common genes and DNA from the rows behind it. The V and J calls, along with clone size, are taken from TCRdb and not from the paper's own processing. The table for this sample lists more than 400,000 distinct CDR3 sequences; roughly 15% of them were counted only once. Together, the top ten hold less than 0.5% of the sample.

Relative to germline, V is missing 7 bases and J is missing 7 bases, with 7 bases of the junction outside any gene match. Taken from cysteine to phenylalanine, the CDR3 has 15 residues. Only the CDR3 part of the read is kept: 45 bases, read in frame from the first base. CDR1 and CDR2 (WSHSY, SAAADI) derive from the germline V gene. This clonotype was seen only a few times. The antigen this receptor binds is unknown. Per-base qualities were not stored, and no clone one base away is much larger. Every donor in the study was a healthy Caucasian. The twin cohort comprised three pairs of female monozygotic twins, all aged roughly 18 to 29 years. Positive isolation kits from Invitrogen were used to isolate the CD4+ and CD8+ T cell populations. These data were likewise used in another study, on yellow fever vaccine responses in identical twins. Per the second study: The T cell response to vaccination in identical twins was reported by the authors to appear partly convergent and partly personalized. In the study, vaccine-responding T cell clones were precisely tracked in identical twins.

Sequencing used CD4+ T cells sorted from blood. The rearrangement combines TRBV10-2 with TRBJ2-1, with TRBD2 identical over 13 junction bases. The sequence derives from a woman between 18 and 29 years old in good health. The CDR3 reads CASTRTSGSRNEQFF. The DNA sequence follows: TGCGCCAGCACCAGGACTAGCGGGAGTCGGAATGAGCAGTTCTTC.